This T cell receptor beta chain was found in a study of CD8+ T cells in alopecia areata. Study summary: Patients in the study were on tofacitinib for 6 to 18 months, then off it for 6 months.

A few counts support this clone. Treatment noted: oral pan-JAK inhibitor, 5-10 mg twice daily. Individuals with alopecia areata gave both lesional scalp punch biopsies and peripheral blood for collection. CDR3 length: 15 amino acids. Deletions cut 0 bases from V and 4 bases from J, with 12 bases between. From germline, CDR1 is MGHRA and CDR2 YSYEKL. Once RNA had been extracted, it was reverse transcribed into cDNA to act as the sequencing template. Clones were read by immunoSEQ multiplex PCR, and TCRdb kept only the in-frame ones, dropping some. The sample lists fewer than 15,000 clones; around 63% were seen once.

The TCR was taken from a human donor with alopecia areata. The chain employs TRBV4-1 and TRBJ1-2; the D is unclear. This sample comprised skin, obtained at week 4, from a patient treated with tofacitinib. The DNA for the CDR3 is TGCGCCAGCAGCCAAGAAGAATTGGTCCGCTATGGCTACACCTTC. It translates to CASSQEELVRYGYTF.